This TCR beta chain was identified in a study of persistence of HIV-infected CD4 T cells. The CDR3 sequence is 14 residues long. Germline V gene sequence: CDR1 SGHAT, CDR2 FQDESV (reference sequence). V was clipped by 6 bases and J by 6 bases, with 18 bases between them. Sequencing used immunoSEQ version 4 in survey mode. Sequencing was performed with immunoSEQ multiplex PCR; in TCRdb, only in-frame clones are kept and a portion is missing. The sample lists about 41,000 clones, approximately 80% seen once, with 14% in the top ten. This clone turned up a few times. Its antigen is still unknown. Overlapping HIV-1 Gag 15-mer peptides at roughly 1 ug per peptide per mL were used. Memory cells lacking CD40L and CD69 with high CD45RO were sorted.

The receptor was isolated from an adult man with HIV who was CMV-seropositive. Sequenced here: CD4+ T cells sorted from PBMCs after 18-hour stimulation, sampled from a patient who received antiretroviral therapy. The V and J genes are TRBV11-1 and TRBJ2-7; D ambiguous. CDR3 protein: CASRESGPFAEQYF. CDR3 DNA: TGTGCCAGCAGGGAGTCAGGTCCCTTCGCCGAGCAGTACTTC.